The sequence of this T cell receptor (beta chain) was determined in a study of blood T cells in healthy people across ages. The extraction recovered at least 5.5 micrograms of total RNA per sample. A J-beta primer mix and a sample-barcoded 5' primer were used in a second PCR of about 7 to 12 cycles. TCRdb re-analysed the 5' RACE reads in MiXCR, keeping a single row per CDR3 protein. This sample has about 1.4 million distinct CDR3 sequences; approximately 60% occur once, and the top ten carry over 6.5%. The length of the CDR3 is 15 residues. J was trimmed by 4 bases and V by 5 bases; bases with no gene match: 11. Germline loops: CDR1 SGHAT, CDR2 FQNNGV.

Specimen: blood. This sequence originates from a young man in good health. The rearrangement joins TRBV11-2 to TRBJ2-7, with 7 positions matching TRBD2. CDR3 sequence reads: CASSLRRESPYEQYF. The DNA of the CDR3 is TGTGCCAGCAGCCTGAGGCGGGAGTCGCCGTACGAGCAGTACTTC.